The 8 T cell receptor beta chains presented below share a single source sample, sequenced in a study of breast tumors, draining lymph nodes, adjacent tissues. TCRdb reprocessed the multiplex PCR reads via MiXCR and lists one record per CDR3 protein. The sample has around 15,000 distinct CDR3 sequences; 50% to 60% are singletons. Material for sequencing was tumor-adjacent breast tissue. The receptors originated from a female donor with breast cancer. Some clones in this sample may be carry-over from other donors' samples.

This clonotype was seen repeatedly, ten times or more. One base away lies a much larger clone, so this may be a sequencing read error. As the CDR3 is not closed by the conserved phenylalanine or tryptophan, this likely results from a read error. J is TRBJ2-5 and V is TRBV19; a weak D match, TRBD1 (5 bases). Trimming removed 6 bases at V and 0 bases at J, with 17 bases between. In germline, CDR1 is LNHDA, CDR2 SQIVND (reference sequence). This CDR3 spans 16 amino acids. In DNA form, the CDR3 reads TGTGCCAGTAGCCAGACGTCGACAGATTACCAAGAGACCCAGTACTCC. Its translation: CASSQTSTDYQETQYS.

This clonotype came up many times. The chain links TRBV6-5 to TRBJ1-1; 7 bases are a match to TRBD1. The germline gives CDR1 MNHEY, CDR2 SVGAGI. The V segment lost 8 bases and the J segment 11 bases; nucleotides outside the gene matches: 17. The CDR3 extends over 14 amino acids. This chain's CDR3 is CASRPLSGQVWAFF. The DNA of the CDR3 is TGTGCCAGCCGCCCTCTATCCGGACAGGTTTGGGCTTTCTTT.

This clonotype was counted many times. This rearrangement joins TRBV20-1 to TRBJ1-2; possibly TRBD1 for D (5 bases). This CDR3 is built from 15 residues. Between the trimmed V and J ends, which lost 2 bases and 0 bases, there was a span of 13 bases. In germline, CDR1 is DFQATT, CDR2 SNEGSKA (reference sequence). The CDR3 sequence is CSARPPWTTNYGYTF. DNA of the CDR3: TGCAGTGCTAGACCCCCCTGGACAACTAACTATGGCTACACCTTC.

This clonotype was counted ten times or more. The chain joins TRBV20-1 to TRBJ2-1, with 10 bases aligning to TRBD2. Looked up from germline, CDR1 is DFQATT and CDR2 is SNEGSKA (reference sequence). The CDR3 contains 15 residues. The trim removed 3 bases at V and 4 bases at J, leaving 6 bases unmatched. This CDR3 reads CSASPTSGVYNEQFF. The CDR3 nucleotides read TGCAGTGCTAGCCCAACTAGCGGGGTTTACAATGAGCAGTTCTTC.

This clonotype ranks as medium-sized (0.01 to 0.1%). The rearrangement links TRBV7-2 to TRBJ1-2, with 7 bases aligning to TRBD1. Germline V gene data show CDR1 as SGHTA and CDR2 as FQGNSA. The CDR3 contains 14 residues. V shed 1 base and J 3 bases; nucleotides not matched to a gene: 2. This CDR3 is CASSLVRGDYGYTF. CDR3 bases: TGTGCCAGCAGCTTAGTCAGGGGGGACTATGGCTACACCTTC.

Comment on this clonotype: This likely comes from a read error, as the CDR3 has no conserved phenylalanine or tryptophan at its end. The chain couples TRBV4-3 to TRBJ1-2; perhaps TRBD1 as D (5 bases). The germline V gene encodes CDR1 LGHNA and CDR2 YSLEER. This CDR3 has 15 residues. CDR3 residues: CASSQGANSNSGYTL. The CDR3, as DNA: TGCGCCAGTAGCCAAGGGGCGAATTCTAACTCTGGCTACACCCTC.

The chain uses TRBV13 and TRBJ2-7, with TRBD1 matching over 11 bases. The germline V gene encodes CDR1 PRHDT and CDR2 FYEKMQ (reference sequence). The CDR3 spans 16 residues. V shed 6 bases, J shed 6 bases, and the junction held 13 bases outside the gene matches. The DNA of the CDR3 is TGTGCCAGCAGAGAAAGACACCGGGACAGGGGGGTCGAGCAGTACTTC. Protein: CASRERHRDRGVEQYF. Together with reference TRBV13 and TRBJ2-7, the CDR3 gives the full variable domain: AAGVIQSPRHLIKEKRETATLKCYPIPRHDTVYWYQQGPGQDPQFLISFYEKMQSDKGSIPDRFSAQQFSDYHSELNMSSLELGDSALYFCASRERHRDRGVEQYFGPGTRLTVT.

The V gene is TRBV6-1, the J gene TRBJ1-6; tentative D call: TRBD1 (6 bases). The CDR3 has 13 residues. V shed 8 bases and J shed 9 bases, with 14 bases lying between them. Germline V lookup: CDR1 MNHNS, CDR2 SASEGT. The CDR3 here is CASHAGDPSPLHF. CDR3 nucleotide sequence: TGTGCCAGCCACGCAGGGGATCCTTCACCCCTCCACTTT.